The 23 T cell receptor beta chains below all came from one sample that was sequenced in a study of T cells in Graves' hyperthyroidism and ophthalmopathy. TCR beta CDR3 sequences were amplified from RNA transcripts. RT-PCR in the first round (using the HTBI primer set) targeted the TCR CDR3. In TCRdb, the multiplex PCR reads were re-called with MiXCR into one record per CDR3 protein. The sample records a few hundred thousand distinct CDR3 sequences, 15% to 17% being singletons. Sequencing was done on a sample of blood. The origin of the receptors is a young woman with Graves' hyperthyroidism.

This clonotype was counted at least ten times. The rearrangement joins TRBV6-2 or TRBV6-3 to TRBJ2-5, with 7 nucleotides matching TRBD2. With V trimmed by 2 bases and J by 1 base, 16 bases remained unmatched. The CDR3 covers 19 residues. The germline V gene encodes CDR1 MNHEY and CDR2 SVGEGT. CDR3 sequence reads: CASSYGAGDSRGIQETQYF. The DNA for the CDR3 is TGTGCCAGCAGTTACGGGGCGGGAGACTCAAGGGGAATCCAAGAGACCCAGTACTTC.

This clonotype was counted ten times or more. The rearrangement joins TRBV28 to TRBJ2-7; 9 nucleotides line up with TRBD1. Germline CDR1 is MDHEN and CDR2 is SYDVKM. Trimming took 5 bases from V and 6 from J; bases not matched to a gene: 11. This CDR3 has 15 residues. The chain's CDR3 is CASSGRQGETVEQYF. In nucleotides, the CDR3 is TGTGCCAGCAGTGGAAGACAGGGGGAGACCGTCGAGCAGTACTTC.

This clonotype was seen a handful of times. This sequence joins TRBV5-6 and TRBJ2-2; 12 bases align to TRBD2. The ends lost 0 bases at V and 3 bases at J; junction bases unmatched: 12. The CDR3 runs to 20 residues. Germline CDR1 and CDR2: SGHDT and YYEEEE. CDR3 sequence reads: CASSLGFGIGTSGYTGELFF. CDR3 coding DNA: TGTGCCAGCAGCTTGGGTTTTGGGATCGGGACTAGCGGGTACACCGGGGAGCTGTTTTTT.

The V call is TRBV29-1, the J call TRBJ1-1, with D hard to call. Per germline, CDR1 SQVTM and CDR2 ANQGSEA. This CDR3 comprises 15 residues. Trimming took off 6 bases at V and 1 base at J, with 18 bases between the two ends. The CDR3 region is CSVGRRKGGNTEAFF. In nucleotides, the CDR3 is TGCAGCGTCGGTCGAAGAAAAGGTGGGAACACTGAAGCTTTCTTT. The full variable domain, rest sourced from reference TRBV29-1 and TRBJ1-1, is SAVISQKPSRDICQRGTSLTIQCQVDSQVTMMFWYRQQPGQSLTLIATANQGSEATYESGFVIDKFPISRPNLTFSTLTVSNMSPEDSSIYLCSVGRRKGGNTEAFFGQGTRLTVV.

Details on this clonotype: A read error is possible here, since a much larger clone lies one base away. CDR3 coding DNA: TGCAGTGCTAGAGATTCCGGGACTAGCGACCACGAGCAGTACTTC. Its protein product is CSARDSGTSDHEQYF. The rearrangement uses TRBV20-1 and TRBJ2-7; 10 bases align to TRBD2. Germline V gene sequence: CDR1 DFQATT, CDR2 SNEGSKA (reference sequence). This CDR3 has 15 residues. Trimming cost V 0 bases and J 5 bases; bases outside gene matches: 7.

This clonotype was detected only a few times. The CDR3 DNA follows: TGCAGCGTGGGGACAGGTCAAGAGACCCAGTACTTC. This translates into CSVGTGQETQYF. The rearrangement uses TRBV29-1 and TRBJ2-5; 8 positions match TRBD1. The V gene end was trimmed by 6 bases and the J gene end by 2 bases; junction bases not matched to a gene: 2. Germline CDR1 and CDR2: SQVTM and ANQGSEA. This CDR3 is 12 amino acids long.

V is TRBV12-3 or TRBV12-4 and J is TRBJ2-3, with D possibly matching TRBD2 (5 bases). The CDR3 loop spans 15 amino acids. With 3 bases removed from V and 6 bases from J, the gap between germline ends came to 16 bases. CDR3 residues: CASSFGFSDSDTQYF. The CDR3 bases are TGTGCCAGCAGTTTTGGGTTTAGCGATTCGGATACGCAGTATTTT.

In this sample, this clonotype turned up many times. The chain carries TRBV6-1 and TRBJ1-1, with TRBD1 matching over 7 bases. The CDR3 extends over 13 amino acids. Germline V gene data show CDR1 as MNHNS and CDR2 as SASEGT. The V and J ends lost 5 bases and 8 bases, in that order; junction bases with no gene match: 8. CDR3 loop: CASSFNRGGEAFF. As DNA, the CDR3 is TGTGCCAGCAGTTTTAACAGGGGCGGGGAAGCTTTCTTT.

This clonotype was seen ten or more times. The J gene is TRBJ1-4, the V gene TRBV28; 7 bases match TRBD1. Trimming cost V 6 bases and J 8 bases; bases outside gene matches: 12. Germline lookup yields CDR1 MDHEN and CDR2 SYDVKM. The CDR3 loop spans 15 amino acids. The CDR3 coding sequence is TGTGCCAGCAGACCACCGACAGGGAGAGCCGAAAAACTGTTTTTT. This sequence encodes CASRPPTGRAEKLFF.

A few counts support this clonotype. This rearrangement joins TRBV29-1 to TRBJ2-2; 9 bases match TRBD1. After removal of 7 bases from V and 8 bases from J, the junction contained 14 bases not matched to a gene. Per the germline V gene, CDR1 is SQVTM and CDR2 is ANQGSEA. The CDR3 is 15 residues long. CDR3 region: CSAEFRDRASGELFF. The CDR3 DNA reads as TGCAGCGCTGAGTTTCGGGACAGGGCCTCAGGGGAGCTGTTTTTT.

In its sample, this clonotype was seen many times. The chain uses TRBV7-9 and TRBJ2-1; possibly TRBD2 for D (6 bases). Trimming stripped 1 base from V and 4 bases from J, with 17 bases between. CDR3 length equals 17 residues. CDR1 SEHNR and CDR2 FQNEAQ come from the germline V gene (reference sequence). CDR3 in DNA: TGTGCCAGCAGCTTAGGCCTCCTTAGCGGCCCATACAATGAGCAGTTCTTC. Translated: CASSLGLLSGPYNEQFF.

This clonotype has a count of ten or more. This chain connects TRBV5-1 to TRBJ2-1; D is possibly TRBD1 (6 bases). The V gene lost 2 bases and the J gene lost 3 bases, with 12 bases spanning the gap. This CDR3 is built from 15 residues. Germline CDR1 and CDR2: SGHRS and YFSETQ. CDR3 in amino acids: CASSFIGGGYNEQFF. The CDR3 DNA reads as TGCGCCAGCAGCTTCATTGGGGGCGGCTACAATGAGCAGTTCTTC. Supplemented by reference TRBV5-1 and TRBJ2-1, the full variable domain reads KAGVTQTPRYLIKTRGQQVTLSCSPISGHRSVSWYQQTPGQGLQFLFEYFSETQRNKGNFPGRFSGRQFSNSRSEMNVSTLELGDSALYLCASSFIGGGYNEQFFGPGTRLTVL.

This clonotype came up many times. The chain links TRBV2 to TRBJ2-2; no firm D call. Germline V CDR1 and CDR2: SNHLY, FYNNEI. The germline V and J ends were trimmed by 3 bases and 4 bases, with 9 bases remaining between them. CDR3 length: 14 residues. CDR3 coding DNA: TGTGCCAGCAGTGACCTGCTTCCCACCGGGGAGCTGTTTTTT. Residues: CASSDLLPTGELFF.

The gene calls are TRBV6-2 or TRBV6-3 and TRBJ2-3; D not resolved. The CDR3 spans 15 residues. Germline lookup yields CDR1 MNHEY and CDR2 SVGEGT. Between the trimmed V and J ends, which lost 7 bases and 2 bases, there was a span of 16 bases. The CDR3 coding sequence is TGTGCCAGCACCACCGACTCCTCCCTCACAGATACGCAGTATTTT. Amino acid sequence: CASTTDSSLTDTQYF.

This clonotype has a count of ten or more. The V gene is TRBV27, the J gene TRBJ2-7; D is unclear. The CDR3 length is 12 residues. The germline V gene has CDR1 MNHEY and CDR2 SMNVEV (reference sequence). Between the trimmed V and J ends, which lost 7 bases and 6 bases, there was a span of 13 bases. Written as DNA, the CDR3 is TGTGCCAGCAAAACCACCTGGTCCGAGCAGTACTTC. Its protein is CASKTTWSEQYF.

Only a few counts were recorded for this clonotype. CDR3 residues: CASSPPGGIGYTF. The CDR3 DNA reads as TGTGCCAGCAGTCCCCCAGGGGGAATCGGCTACACCTTC. The chain has TRBV6-1 and TRBJ1-2; 7 nucleotides agree with TRBD1. The germline gives CDR1 MNHNS, CDR2 SASEGT. V trimming: 5 bases; J trimming: 8 bases; junction bases outside the gene matches: 8. The CDR3 is 13 residues long.

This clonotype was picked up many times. The CDR3 coding sequence is TGTGCCAGCAGGGATAAATCCTATAGCACAGATACGCAGTATTTT. It encodes CASRDKSYSTDTQYF. The chain is built from TRBV28 and TRBJ2-3, with no clear D. Per the germline V gene, CDR1 is MDHEN and CDR2 is SYDVKM. The CDR3 length is 15 residues. Trimming removed 6 bases at V and 0 bases at J, with 13 bases between.

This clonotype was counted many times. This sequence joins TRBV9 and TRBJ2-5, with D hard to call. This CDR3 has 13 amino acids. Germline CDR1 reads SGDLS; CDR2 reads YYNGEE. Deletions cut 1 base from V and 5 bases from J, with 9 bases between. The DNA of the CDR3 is TGTGCCAGCAGCGTATCGGGTCGCGAGACCCAGTACTTC. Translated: CASSVSGRETQYF.

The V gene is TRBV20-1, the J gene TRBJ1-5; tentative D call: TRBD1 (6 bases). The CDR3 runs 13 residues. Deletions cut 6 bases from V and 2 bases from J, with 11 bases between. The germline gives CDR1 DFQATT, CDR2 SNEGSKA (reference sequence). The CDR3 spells CSAAAGGNQPQHF. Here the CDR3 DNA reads TGCAGTGCCGCTGCAGGGGGCAATCAGCCCCAGCATTTT.

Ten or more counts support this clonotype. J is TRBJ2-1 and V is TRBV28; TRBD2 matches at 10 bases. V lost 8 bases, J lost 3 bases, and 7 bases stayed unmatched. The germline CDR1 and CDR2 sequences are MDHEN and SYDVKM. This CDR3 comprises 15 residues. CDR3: CASFPGLAIYNEQFF. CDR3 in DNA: TGTGCCAGCTTTCCGGGACTAGCGATCTACAATGAGCAGTTCTTC.

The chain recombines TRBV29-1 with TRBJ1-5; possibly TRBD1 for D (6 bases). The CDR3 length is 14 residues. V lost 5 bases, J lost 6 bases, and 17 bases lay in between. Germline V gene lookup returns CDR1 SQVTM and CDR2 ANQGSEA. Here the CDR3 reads CSVRGAWYSQPQHF. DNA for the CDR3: TGCAGCGTTAGGGGGGCTTGGTATAGTCAGCCCCAGCATTTT.

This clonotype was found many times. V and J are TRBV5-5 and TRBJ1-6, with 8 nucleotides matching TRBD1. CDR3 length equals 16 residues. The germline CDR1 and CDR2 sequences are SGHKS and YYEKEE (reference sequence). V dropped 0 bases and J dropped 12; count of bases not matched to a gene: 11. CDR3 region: CASSLEAGTGGRPLHF. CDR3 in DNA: TGTGCCAGCAGCTTGGAAGCCGGGACAGGCGGTAGACCCCTCCACTTT.

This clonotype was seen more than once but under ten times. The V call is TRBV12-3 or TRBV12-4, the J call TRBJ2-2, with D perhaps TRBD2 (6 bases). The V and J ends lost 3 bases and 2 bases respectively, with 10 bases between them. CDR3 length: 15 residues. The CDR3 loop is CASSFARDNTGELFF. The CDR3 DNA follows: TGTGCCAGCAGTTTCGCGCGGGACAACACCGGGGAGCTGTTTTTT.